These 24 T cell receptor beta chains originate from one sample sequenced in a study of blood T cell repertoires in COVID-19. Measured with immunoSEQ multiplex PCR; TCRdb has only the in-frame clones, and not every one. The repertoire has roughly 93,000 clones, over 80% of them found once; the top ten carry under 1.2%. Sequencing was carried out using peripheral blood. These receptors came from a human donor in a cohort sampled during active COVID-19.

Points on this clone: Other DNA sequences from this sample encode an identical CDR3 as well. This chain joins TRBV18 and TRBJ1-2, with TRBD1 matching over 7 bases. CDR1 KGHSH and CDR2 LQKENI come from the germline V gene. This CDR3 has 13 amino acids. V shed 2 bases, J shed 6 bases, and the junction held 3 bases outside the gene matches. This CDR3 is CASSPDRDDGYTF. CDR3 DNA sequence: TGTGCCAGCTCACCAGACAGGGACGATGGCTACACCTTC.

V is TRBV5-6 and J is TRBJ1-1; D not resolved. V lost 4 bases and J 4 bases, leaving 17 bases between the germline ends. CDR3 length: 15 amino acids. CDR1 and CDR2 (germline): SGHDT, YYEEEE. The CDR3 reads CASSRRVGMGTEAFF. DNA of the CDR3: TGTGCCAGCAGCCGGAGGGTGGGGATGGGCACTGAAGCTTTCTTT.

This clone was detected only a few times. J is TRBJ1-1 and V is TRBV28, with 12 bases aligning to TRBD1. The ends lost 5 bases at V and 5 bases at J; junction bases unmatched: 6. The germline V gene has CDR1 MDHEN and CDR2 SYDVKM. The CDR3 is 15 amino acids. CDR3 sequence (DNA): TGTGCCAGCAGTCGGGACAGGGGGCGAGGGACTGAAGCTTTCTTT. This sequence encodes CASSRDRGRGTEAFF.

The rearrangement joins TRBV27 to TRBJ1-1; D possibly corresponds to TRBD1 (6 bases). V lost 7 bases and J 9 bases, leaving 12 bases between the germline ends. The CDR3 totals 11 residues. Per germline, CDR1 MNHEY and CDR2 SMNVEV (reference sequence). CDR3 bases: TGTGCCAGCACCCAGGGACACCAAGCTTTCTTT. Its translation is CASTQGHQAFF.

The table lists this clone with a count of one. The gene calls are TRBV27 and TRBJ1-4; D is unclear. The V gene lost 5 bases and the J gene lost 2 bases, with 9 bases spanning the gap. Germline-derived CDR1 and CDR2 are MNHEY and SMNVEV (reference sequence). The CDR3 consists of 14 residues. In DNA, the CDR3 is TGTGCCAGCAGTCACCGGGTGACTAATGAAAAACTGTTTTTT. It codes for CASSHRVTNEKLFF.

The rearrangement links TRBV6-2 or TRBV6-3 to TRBJ2-1, with 9 bases identical to TRBD2. The CDR3 covers 15 residues. Germline V CDR1 and CDR2: MNHEY, SVGEGT. The V and J ends lost 4 bases and 5 bases, in that order; junction bases with no gene match: 6. CDR3 protein: CASSSSAGGHNEQFF. The CDR3 coding sequence is TGTGCCAGCAGTTCCTCAGCGGGAGGCCACAATGAGCAGTTCTTC.

The chain employs TRBV14 and TRBJ2-1; D is perhaps TRBD2 (6 bases). Trimming stripped 3 bases from V and 0 bases from J, with 9 bases between. The CDR3 loop spans 15 amino acids. Germline assignment: CDR1 SGHDN and CDR2 FVKESK. The CDR3 protein is CASSQGGISYNEQFF. The CDR3 region has the DNA TGTGCCAGCAGCCAGGGGGGTATCTCCTACAATGAGCAGTTCTTC.

The V and J genes are TRBV7-9 and TRBJ2-4; perhaps TRBD1 as D (5 bases). The V gene's germline CDR1 is SEHNR and CDR2 FQNEAQ (reference sequence). Trimming stripped 1 base from V and 5 bases from J, with 12 bases between. The CDR3 is 15 amino acids. The CDR3 DNA sequence: TGTGCCAGCAGCTTAGTGGATAGGGGTGAAAACATTCAGTACTTC. Protein: CASSLVDRGENIQYF.

The chain has TRBV14 and TRBJ1-1, with a tentative D call TRBD1 (5 bases). Germline V lookup: CDR1 SGHDN, CDR2 FVKESK. V was trimmed by 1 base and J by 6 bases, leaving 12 bases between them. The CDR3 extends over 14 amino acids. The CDR3 DNA is TGTGCCAGCAGCCAAGGCAGGGACTTATCTGAAGCTTTCTTT. It translates to CASSQGRDLSEAFF. The full variable domain, with the rest looked up from reference TRBV14 and TRBJ1-1, is EAGVTQFPSHSVIEKGQTVTLRCDPISGHDNLYWYRRVMGKEIKFLLHFVKESKQDESGMPNNRFLAERTGGTYSTLKVQPAELEDSGVYFCASSQGRDLSEAFFGQGTRLTVV.

This chain joins TRBV3-1 (or the pseudogene TRBV3-2) and TRBJ1-1; no reliable D call. Trimming cost V 0 bases and J 5 bases, with 7 bases left between them. Germline-derived CDR1 and CDR2 are LGHDT and YNNKEL (reference sequence). This CDR3 region has 13 residues. CDR3 residues: CASSQDRVTEAFF. The CDR3 coding sequence is TGTGCCAGCAGCCAAGATCGAGTTACTGAAGCTTTCTTT.

A few counts support this clone. J is TRBJ2-3 and V is TRBV2; weak D call: TRBD1 (5 bases). Germline CDR1 SNHLY, CDR2 FYNNEI. This CDR3 is 12 amino acids long. Trimming took off 4 bases at V and 8 bases at J, with 10 bases between the two ends. CDR3 in DNA: TGTGCCAGCAGTGCAGGGTACGGTACGCAGTATTTT. Amino acids: CASSAGYGTQYF.

The chain is built from TRBV7-2 and TRBJ2-3; no firm D call. V gave up 4 bases and J gave up 2 bases, with 7 bases separating them. Germline-derived CDR1 and CDR2 are SGHTA and FQGNSA. The CDR3 is made up of 13 amino acids. The CDR3 DNA sequence: TGTGCCAGCAGCTCCGTAGACACAGATACGCAGTATTTT. It translates to CASSSVDTDTQYF. Full variable domain (missing parts from reference TRBV7-2 and TRBJ2-3): GAGVSQSPSNKVTEKGKDVELRCDPISGHTALYWYRQSLGQGLEFLIYFQGNSAPDKSGLPSDRFSAERTGGSVSTLTIQRTQQEDSAVYLCASSSVDTDTQYFGPGTRLTVL.

The J gene is TRBJ2-1, the V gene TRBV7-2; tentative D call: TRBD2 (6 bases). The germline V gene encodes CDR1 SGHTA and CDR2 FQGNSA. The CDR3 has 13 amino acids. Trimming left V 2 bases short and J 7 bases short, with 9 bases between. CDR3 loop: CASSLSRENEQFF. CDR3 DNA: TGTGCCAGCAGCTTAAGTCGGGAGAATGAGCAGTTCTTC.

V gene TRBV5-8 combines with J gene TRBJ1-5, with D uncertain. CDR3 length: 13 amino acids. CDR1 and CDR2 from the germline V gene are SGHTS and YDEGEE. Trimming left V 0 bases short and J 4 bases short, with 5 bases between. CDR3 residues: CASSLALNQPQHF. The CDR3 nucleotides are TGTGCCAGCAGCTTGGCCCTGAATCAGCCCCAGCATTTT.

A single count supports this clone. The chain is built from TRBV18 and TRBJ2-7; 7 nucleotides agree with TRBD2. In germline, CDR1 is KGHSH, CDR2 LQKENI. There are 15 residues in the CDR3. V was clipped by 2 bases and J by 3 bases; unmatched bases: 7. The CDR3 reads CASSPRAGADYEQYF. The CDR3 nucleotides read TGTGCCAGCTCACCAAGGGCGGGAGCCGACTACGAGCAGTACTTC.

The rearrangement uses TRBV29-1 and TRBJ1-3; 9 positions match TRBD1. J gave up 4 bases and V 5 bases, and 9 bases lay outside the gene matches. Germline V gene lookup returns CDR1 SQVTM and CDR2 ANQGSEA. This CDR3 comprises 15 residues. The CDR3 here is CSVTGQGIVGNTIYF. The CDR3, as DNA: TGCAGCGTTACCGGACAGGGGATAGTAGGAAACACCATATATTTT. Full variable domain (outside the CDR3, taken from reference TRBV29-1 and TRBJ1-3): SAVISQKPSRDICQRGTSLTIQCQVDSQVTMMFWYRQQPGQSLTLIATANQGSEATYESGFVIDKFPISRPNLTFSTLTVSNMSPEDSSIYLCSVTGQGIVGNTIYFGEGSWLTVV.

This sequence joins TRBV11-3 and TRBJ2-3, with D perhaps TRBD2 (5 bases). The germline V gene has CDR1 SGHNT and CDR2 YENEEA. V was cut by 5 bases and J by 4 bases, with 16 bases left in between. The CDR3 spans 15 residues. The CDR3 is CASSPLGEPPDTQYF. CDR3 nucleotide sequence: TGTGCCAGCAGCCCCCTGGGAGAGCCTCCAGATACGCAGTATTTT. Full variable domain (outside the CDR3, taken from reference TRBV11-3 and TRBJ2-3): EAGVVQSPRYKIIEKKQPVAFWCNPISGHNTLYWYLQNLGQGPELLIRYENEEAVDDSQLPKDRFSAERLKGVDSTLKIQPAELGDSAVYLCASSPLGEPPDTQYFGPGTRLTVL.

The V call is TRBV5-1, the J call TRBJ2-1, with D uncertain. Germline loops: CDR1 SGHRS, CDR2 YFSETQ. The CDR3 length is 13 residues. Trimming left V 2 bases short and J 5 bases short, with 8 bases between. The CDR3 loop reads CASSFRSNNEQFF. In DNA, the CDR3 is TGCGCCAGCAGCTTCAGGTCTAACAATGAGCAGTTCTTC. Full variable domain (missing parts from reference TRBV5-1 and TRBJ2-1): KAGVTQTPRYLIKTRGQQVTLSCSPISGHRSVSWYQQTPGQGLQFLFEYFSETQRNKGNFPGRFSGRQFSNSRSEMNVSTLELGDSALYLCASSFRSNNEQFFGPGTRLTVL.

This chain joins TRBV18 and TRBJ2-1, with D hard to call. The V and J ends lost 2 bases and 0 bases respectively, with 11 bases between them. In germline, CDR1 is KGHSH, CDR2 LQKENI. This CDR3 is 16 amino acids long. CDR3 coding DNA: TGTGCCAGCTCACCAATATCTCGGGTCTCCTACAATGAGCAGTTCTTC. Its translation is CASSPISRVSYNEQFF.

This clone was seen more than once but under ten times. The J gene is TRBJ2-7, the V gene TRBV28, with D perhaps matching TRBD2 (6 bases). Germline lookup yields CDR1 MDHEN and CDR2 SYDVKM. CDR3 length equals 13 residues. The CDR3 spells CAINQGGTYEQYF. For the CDR3, the DNA is TGTGCTATCAATCAGGGAGGAACCTACGAGCAGTACTTC.

This clone has only a few counts. The V and J genes are TRBV7-9 and TRBJ1-4, with D uncertain. Trimming pared 1 base from V and 8 bases from J, leaving 14 bases between. From germline, CDR1 is SEHNR and CDR2 FQNEAQ (reference sequence). The CDR3 consists of 15 residues. The CDR3 reads CASSLEGGLSEKLFF. CDR3 nucleotides: TGTGCCAGCAGCTTAGAAGGCGGCCTATCGGAAAAACTGTTTTTT.

This clone was picked up one time. The V and J genes are TRBV10-1 and TRBJ1-1; 8 bases map to TRBD1. The CDR3 runs to 13 residues. CDR1 and CDR2 from the germline V gene are WNHNN and SYGVQD (reference sequence). V lost 5 bases and J lost 6; bases outside the gene matches: 5. The CDR3: CASSPRTGPEAFF. CDR3 DNA sequence: TGCGCCAGCAGTCCTCGGACAGGGCCTGAAGCTTTCTTT.

This clone was seen a handful of times. The genes are TRBV7-2 and TRBJ2-2; D is unclear. V was shortened by 4 bases and J by 8 bases, with 11 bases between the two germline ends. This CDR3 region has 13 residues. From germline, CDR1 is SGHTA and CDR2 FQGNSA. The CDR3 loop is CASSSFARGELFF. In DNA form, the CDR3 reads TGTGCCAGCAGCTCCTTCGCCCGGGGGGAGCTGTTTTTT.

V is TRBV28 and J is TRBJ2-3; 8 nucleotides line up with TRBD1. Germline CDR1 and CDR2: MDHEN and SYDVKM. The CDR3 length is 16 residues. V was clipped by 4 bases and J by 2 bases; unmatched bases: 8. CDR3 bases: TGTGCCAGCAGTTGGGGGCAGGGGGCCTCCACAGATACGCAGTATTTT. It specifies CASSWGQGASTDTQYF. Filled out from reference TRBV28 and TRBJ2-3, the complete variable domain reads DVKVTQSSRYLVKRTGEKVFLECVQDMDHENMFWYRQDPGLGLRLIYFSYDVKMKEKGDIPEGYSVSREKKERFSLILESASTNQTSMYLCASSWGQGASTDTQYFGPGTRLTVL.